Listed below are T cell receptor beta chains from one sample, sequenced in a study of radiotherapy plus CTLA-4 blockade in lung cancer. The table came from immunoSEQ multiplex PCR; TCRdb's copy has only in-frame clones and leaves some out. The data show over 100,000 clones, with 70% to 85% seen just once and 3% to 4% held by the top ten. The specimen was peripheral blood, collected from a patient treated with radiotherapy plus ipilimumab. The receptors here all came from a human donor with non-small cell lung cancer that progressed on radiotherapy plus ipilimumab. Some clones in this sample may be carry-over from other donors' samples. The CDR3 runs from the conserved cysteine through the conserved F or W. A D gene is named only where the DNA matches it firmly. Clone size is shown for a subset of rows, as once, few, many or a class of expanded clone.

CDR3aa: CASSPTGRAGNQPQHF
CDR3nt: TGTGCCAGCTCACCAACTGGAAGGGCAGGAAATCAGCCCCAGCATTTT
v_gene: TRBV18
abundance: -
d_gene: -
j_gene: TRBJ1-5

CDR3aa: CASSAYGEGTEAFF
CDR3nt: TGTGCCAGCAGTGCCTACGGGGAAGGCACTGAAGCTTTCTTT
v_gene: TRBV2
abundance: -
d_gene: -
j_gene: TRBJ1-1

CDR3aa: CASSLMPGTGRLYEQYF
CDR3nt: TGTGCCAGCAGCTTGATGCCCGGGACAGGTAGGCTCTACGAGCAGTACTTC
v_gene: TRBV7-6
abundance: -
d_gene: TRBD1
j_gene: TRBJ2-7

CDR3aa: CASSDRVGSYEQYF
CDR3nt: TGTGCCAGCAGCGACAGGGTGGGCTCCTACGAGCAGTACTTC
v_gene: TRBV6-5
abundance: -
d_gene: TRBD1
j_gene: TRBJ2-7

CDR3aa: CASSSGGYQPQHF
CDR3nt: TGTGCCAGCAGCTCCGGGGGTTATCAGCCCCAGCATTTT
v_gene: TRBV5-8
abundance: few
d_gene: -
j_gene: TRBJ1-5

CDR3aa: CASSPGGPGAFF
CDR3nt: TGTGCCAGCAGCCCGGGGGGACCCGGGGCTTTCTTT
v_gene: TRBV7-9
abundance: -
d_gene: -
j_gene: TRBJ1-1

CDR3aa: CASSMSVQINQPQHF
CDR3nt: TGCGCCAGCAGCATGTCGGTCCAGATCAATCAGCCCCAGCATTTT
v_gene: TRBV4-3
abundance: once
d_gene: -
j_gene: TRBJ1-5

CDR3aa: CASSPGTTSNQPQHF
CDR3nt: TGTGCCAGCTCACCAGGCACCACTAGCAATCAGCCCCAGCATTTT
v_gene: TRBV18
abundance: -
d_gene: -
j_gene: TRBJ1-5

CDR3aa: CASSQDDSWQGDTEAFF
CDR3nt: TGTGCCAGCAGCCAAGATGATTCGTGGCAGGGGGACACTGAAGCTTTCTTT
v_gene: TRBV4-2
abundance: -
d_gene: TRBD1
j_gene: TRBJ1-1

CDR3aa: CASSFVVSGANVLTF
CDR3nt: TGCGCCAGCAGCTTCGTAGTCTCTGGGGCCAACGTCCTGACTTTC
v_gene: TRBV5-1
abundance: -
d_gene: -
j_gene: TRBJ2-6

CDR3aa: CASRRSSYSGNTIYF
CDR3nt: TGTGCCAGCAGACGGTCCTCCTACTCTGGAAACACCATATATTTT
v_gene: TRBV6-5
abundance: -
d_gene: -
j_gene: TRBJ1-3

CDR3aa: CASSHLQRGPVDEQFF
CDR3nt: TGTGCCAGCAGCCACCTCCAGCGGGGGCCGGTCGATGAGCAGTTCTTC
v_gene: TRBV7-3
abundance: -
d_gene: TRBD2
j_gene: TRBJ2-1

CDR3aa: CASSKVPVPHALMNTEAFF
CDR3nt: TGTGCCAGCAGCAAAGTCCCTGTTCCCCATGCGTTAATGAACACTGAAGCTTTCTTT
v_gene: TRBV21-1
abundance: -
d_gene: -
j_gene: TRBJ1-1

CDR3aa: CASSLPRGQQETQYF
CDR3nt: TGTGCCAGCAGCTTACCCCGCGGACAGCAAGAGACCCAGTACTTC
v_gene: TRBV7-2
abundance: -
d_gene: -
j_gene: TRBJ2-5

CDR3aa: CASRNSGANVLTF
CDR3nt: TGTGCCAGCAGAAACTCTGGGGCCAACGTCCTGACTTTC
v_gene: TRBV28
abundance: once
d_gene: -
j_gene: TRBJ2-6

CDR3aa: CASSDRTESYNEQFF
CDR3nt: TGCGCCAGCAGTGATAGGACAGAGTCCTACAATGAGCAGTTCTTC
v_gene: TRBV10-1
abundance: -
d_gene: -
j_gene: TRBJ2-1

CDR3aa: CASTLAGNTIYF
CDR3nt: TGTGCCAGCACCCTGGCTGGAAACACCATATATTTT
v_gene: TRBV4-2
abundance: -
d_gene: -
j_gene: TRBJ1-3

CDR3aa: CASSLVMGQSYEQYF
CDR3nt: TGCGCCAGCAGCTTGGTGATGGGACAATCCTACGAGCAGTACTTC
v_gene: TRBV5-1
abundance: -
d_gene: -
j_gene: TRBJ2-7

CDR3aa: CASSQSAGIRTDTQYF
CDR3nt: TGCGCCAGCAGCCAGTCTGCTGGAATTCGGACAGATACGCAGTATTTT
v_gene: TRBV4-3
abundance: -
d_gene: -
j_gene: TRBJ2-3

CDR3aa: CASSLGQGETQYF
CDR3nt: TGTGCCAGCAGCTTAGGGCAAGGAGAGACCCAGTACTTC
v_gene: TRBV7-2
abundance: -
d_gene: -
j_gene: TRBJ2-5

CDR3aa: CASSPLSVSEAGKNEQFF
CDR3nt: TGCGCCAGCAGCCCCTTGTCTGTAAGTGAGGCGGGTAAAAATGAGCAGTTCTTC
v_gene: TRBV4-3
abundance: -
d_gene: -
j_gene: TRBJ2-1

CDR3aa: CASSPTGSQYTEAFF
CDR3nt: TGTGCCAGCAGTCCCACAGGGTCGCAGTACACTGAAGCTTTCTTT
v_gene: TRBV27
abundance: -
d_gene: -
j_gene: TRBJ1-1

CDR3aa: CASSLGRDSNSGANVLTF
CDR3nt: TGCGCCAGCAGCTTGGGGCGGGACAGCAATTCTGGGGCCAACGTCCTGACTTTC
v_gene: TRBV5-1
abundance: -
d_gene: -
j_gene: TRBJ2-6

CDR3aa: CASSGGLRDRSPSGQYF
CDR3nt: TGTGCCAGCAGCGGGGGGTTGAGGGACAGATCCCCGAGCGGGCAGTACTTC
v_gene: TRBV7-8
abundance: -
d_gene: -
j_gene: TRBJ2-7

CDR3aa: CASSLGGPQGDTQYF
CDR3nt: TGTGCCAGCAGTTTAGGGGGACCTCAAGGGGATACGCAGTATTTT
v_gene: TRBV25-1
abundance: -
d_gene: -
j_gene: TRBJ2-3

CDR3aa: CASDRVGDTEAFF
CDR3nt: TGTGCCAGTGACAGGGTTGGGGACACTGAAGCTTTCTTT
v_gene: TRBV5-3
abundance: -
d_gene: TRBD1
j_gene: TRBJ1-1

CDR3aa: CASSPGLQTNYGYTF
CDR3nt: TGTGCCAGTAGTCCGGGGTTACAAACTAACTATGGCTACACCTTC
v_gene: TRBV19
abundance: -
d_gene: -
j_gene: TRBJ1-2

CDR3aa: CASSQQTGFPSGNTIYF
CDR3nt: TGTGCCAGCAGCCAACAGACAGGATTTCCCTCTGGAAACACCATATATTTT
v_gene: TRBV5-5
abundance: -
d_gene: -
j_gene: TRBJ1-3

CDR3aa: CATSRGSGGAETQYF
CDR3nt: TGTGCCACCAGCAGAGGTTCAGGGGGCGCAGAGACCCAGTACTTC
v_gene: TRBV15
abundance: -
d_gene: TRBD1
j_gene: TRBJ2-5